This T cell receptor beta chain is drawn from a study of technical replicates of blood from a handful of donors. Germline values: CDR1 MDHEN, CDR2 SYDVKM. CDR3 length equals 15 residues. Trimming cost V 6 bases and J 3 bases, with 17 bases left between them. TCRdb keeps only in-frame clones here, not all; method: immunoSEQ multiplex PCR. The table includes tens of thousands of clones, around 92% detected once. The sequenced sample consisted of T cells isolated from PBMCs. The gene calls are TRBV28 and TRBJ1-2; no definite D call. The receptor's source is a human donor in good health. Some clones in this sample may be carry-over from other donors' samples. CDR3: CASRSSPTTYYGYTF. The CDR3 nucleotides read TGTGCCAGCAGGAGCTCGCCGACTACCTACTATGGCTACACCTTC.